This TCR beta chain is from a study of response to subunit inactivated influenza vaccine. TCRdb recomputed calls from the RT-PCR reads with MiXCR, one row per CDR3 protein. The sample has 400,000 to 650,000 distinct CDR3 sequences, 7.2% seen once. V trimming: 5 bases; J trimming: 4 bases; junction bases outside the gene matches: 10. The CDR3 is 16 amino acids. Per the germline V gene, CDR1 is SEHNR and CDR2 is FQNEAQ (reference sequence). This clonotype has more than one count but fewer than ten. The receptor's source is a man in his fifties or sixties who received an inactivated influenza vaccine. This specimen consisted of PBMCs from blood, obtained around 25 months after vaccination. V usage is TRBV7-9 and J usage is TRBJ2-7, with TRBD1 identical over 11 bases. CDR3 in amino acids: CASSTSRGDRGYEQYF. Here the CDR3 DNA reads TGTGCCAGCAGCACGTCTAGAGGGGACAGGGGGTACGAGCAGTACTTC.